A single sample gave rise to the 20 T cell receptor beta chains below, sequenced in a study of shared clonotypes between healthy human individuals. The assay was immunoSEQ multiplex PCR, and TCRdb's table has in-frame clones only and misses some. The sample records 950,000 to 1,100,000 clones, around three quarters being singletons. The sequenced sample consisted of memory CD4+ T cells from PBMCs. As to subset: CD45RA-negative fraction. Receptors originate from a man aged 18 to 30 in good health. Some clones in this sample may be carry-over from other donors' samples.

This clone was detected only once. V and J are TRBV25-1 and TRBJ2-7; tentatively, D is TRBD1 (5 bases). The CDR3 contains 14 residues. Germline values: CDR1 MGHDK, CDR2 SYGVNS. Trimming stripped 4 bases from V and 6 bases from J, with 16 bases between. This CDR3 is CASSGAGKGGEQYF. CDR3 in DNA: TGTGCCAGCAGTGGGGCAGGGAAGGGTGGCGAGCAGTACTTC.

V usage is TRBV14 and J usage is TRBJ1-5; D gene ambiguous. Trimming removed 1 base from V and 1 base from J, with 11 bases in between. CDR1 is SGHDN and CDR2 is FVKESK in the germline V gene. There are 16 residues in the CDR3. CDR3 nucleotides: TGTGCCAGCAGCCAAGGGCGCAGCTTAAGCAATCAGCCCCAGCATTTT. This gives the protein CASSQGRSLSNQPQHF.

The V gene is TRBV11-2, the J gene TRBJ1-1, with D unresolved. The CDR3 covers 15 residues. V lost 1 base and J lost 4, with 13 bases in between. The germline gives CDR1 SGHAT, CDR2 FQNNGV. CDR3 bases: TGTGCCAGCAGCTTAGGTCCCCACGACCCCACTGAAGCTTTCTTT. Encoded protein: CASSLGPHDPTEAFF.

V gene TRBV9 combines with J gene TRBJ2-5; no firm D call. Germline CDR1 is SGDLS and CDR2 is YYNGEE. The CDR3 sequence is 16 residues long. V lost 4 bases, J lost 5 bases, and 21 bases lay in between. The CDR3 coding sequence is TGTGCCAGCAGCCCTCCCCGTCAGACGGGTCATGAGACCCAGTACTTC. Translating it yields CASSPPRQTGHETQYF.

The chain carries TRBV18 and TRBJ1-1; TRBD1 matches at 10 bases. Germline values: CDR1 KGHSH, CDR2 LQKENI. The length of the CDR3 is 17 residues. Germline trimming cut 2 bases from V and 4 bases from J; bases unmatched to any gene: 10. DNA for the CDR3: TGTGCCAGCTCACCAATCGGACAGGGGGGCCAATTCACTGAAGCTTTCTTT. Amino acid sequence: CASSPIGQGGQFTEAFF.

This clone has a single count. V usage is TRBV6-1 and J usage is TRBJ2-1; the match to TRBD2 covers 7 bases. CDR1 and CDR2 from the germline V gene are MNHNS and SASEGT. This CDR3 has 12 residues. After removal of 3 bases from V and 14 bases from J, the junction contained 7 bases not matched to a gene. The CDR3 nucleotides read TGTGCCAGCAGTGACGAGATAGGGAGGGAGTTCTTC. This gives the protein CASSDEIGREFF.

The CDR3: CAGSPDGQRDRQYF. The CDR3 DNA reads as TGCGCCGGCTCACCCGACGGACAGCGAGATCGGCAGTACTTC. This chain connects TRBV10-1 to TRBJ2-7; maybe TRBD1 (6 bases). Trimming removed 11 bases from V and 9 bases from J, with 26 bases in between. This CDR3 has 14 amino acids. Per the germline V gene, CDR1 is WNHNN and CDR2 is SYGVQD (reference sequence).

The V gene is TRBV7-9, the J gene TRBJ2-3; the match to TRBD1 covers 7 bases. CDR1 SEHNR and CDR2 FQNEAQ come from the germline V gene (reference sequence). The CDR3 extends over 13 amino acids. Losses at the gene ends were 6 bases for V and 11 bases for J; bases not matched to a gene: 11. CDR3 bases: TGTGCCAGCAGAGAACGCCGGGACAGAGGGCAGTATTTT. Its translation: CASRERRDRGQYF.

The chain has TRBV4-1 and TRBJ2-7; D is perhaps TRBD2 (7 bases). CDR1 and CDR2 from the germline V gene are MGHRA and YSYEKL. The ends were cut back, 0 bases at V and 2 bases at J, with 17 bases in the middle. This CDR3 contains 17 residues. The CDR3 bases are TGCGCCAGCAGCCAAGATATCGTAGGGGAGGGGGCCTACGAGCAGTACTTC. It codes for CASSQDIVGEGAYEQYF.

The chain employs TRBV15 and TRBJ2-1; no clear D. The V end was cut by 1 base, the J end by 5 bases, with 9 bases between. Germline V CDR1 and CDR2: LNHNV, YYDKDF (reference sequence). CDR3 length: 14 amino acids. CDR3 protein: CATSRGAKDNEQFF. CDR3 DNA sequence: TGTGCCACCAGCAGAGGGGCGAAGGACAATGAGCAGTTCTTC. Full variable domain (missing parts from reference TRBV15 and TRBJ2-1): DAMVIQNPRYQVTQFGKPVTLSCSQTLNHNVMYWYQQKSSQAPKLLFHYYDKDFNNEADTPDNFQSRRPNTSFCFLDIRSPGLGDTAMYLCATSRGAKDNEQFFGPGTRLTVL.

The chain has TRBV5-4 and TRBJ2-2; TRBD2 matches at 7 bases. Germline loops: CDR1 SGHNT, CDR2 YYREEE (reference sequence). With V trimmed by 3 bases and J by 1 base, 6 bases remained unmatched. This CDR3 comprises 16 residues. In nucleotides, the CDR3 is TGTGCCAGCAGCTCCCCCAGCGGGAAGAACACCGGGGAGCTGTTTTTT. Protein: CASSSPSGKNTGELFF.

This clone was found once. The rearrangement uses TRBV19 and TRBJ2-5, with D maybe TRBD2 (5 bases). V was shortened by 5 bases and J by 0 bases, with 7 bases between the two germline ends. This CDR3 region has 13 residues. Germline-derived CDR1 and CDR2 are LNHDA and SQIVND (reference sequence). CDR3 coding DNA: TGTGCCAGTAGTGAAGCGGACCAAGAGACCCAGTACTTC. Protein product: CASSEADQETQYF. Filled out from reference TRBV19 and TRBJ2-5, the complete variable domain reads DGGITQSPKYLFRKEGQNVTLSCEQNLNHDAMYWYRQDPGQGLRLIYYSQIVNDFQKGDIAEGYSVSREKKESFPLTVTSAQKNPTAFYLCASSEADQETQYFGPGTRLLVL.

On this clone: This may stem from a read error, because a much larger clone lies one nucleotide away. This chain links TRBV10-1 with TRBJ1-2; the D is unclear. Between the trimmed V and J ends, which lost 8 bases and 4 bases, there was a span of 8 bases. CDR3 length equals 11 residues. Germline assignment: CDR1 WNHNN and CDR2 SYGVQD (reference sequence). As DNA, the CDR3 is TGCGCCAGCGGAGAAATCTATGGCTACACCTTC. Protein: CASGEIYGYTF.

This clone was counted once. V gene TRBV4-3 combines with J gene TRBJ2-7; TRBD2 aligns across 11 bases. Germline loops: CDR1 LGHNA, CDR2 YSLEER. Trimming cost V 2 bases and J 0 bases; bases outside gene matches: 3. The CDR3 is made up of 16 amino acids. The CDR3 nucleotides read TGCGCCAGCAGCCAAAAACTAGCGGGGGCCTCCTACGAGCAGTACTTC. Translation gives CASSQKLAGASYEQYF.

This clone came up once. The chain has TRBV28 and TRBJ1-2, with TRBD1 matching 7 bases. V lost 3 bases and J lost 6; bases outside the gene matches: 10. The CDR3 consists of 15 residues. The germline CDR1 and CDR2 sequences are MDHEN and SYDVKM. CDR3 DNA sequence: TGTGCCAGCAGTTTCCTCTCCCGGGACAGCGATGGCTACACCTTC. The encoded protein is CASSFLSRDSDGYTF.

The gene calls are TRBV6-1 and TRBJ2-7; 10 bases agree with TRBD1. Germline V gene data show CDR1 as MNHNS and CDR2 as SASEGT. This CDR3 has 14 amino acids. V was clipped by 6 bases and J by 2 bases; unmatched bases: 4. The CDR3 protein is CASRSTGGPYEQYF. CDR3 DNA sequence: TGTGCCAGCAGATCGACAGGGGGCCCCTACGAGCAGTACTTC.

The chain uses TRBV6-5 and TRBJ2-7, with 8 positions matching TRBD2. CDR3 length: 15 residues. V trimming: 4 bases; J trimming: 3 bases; junction bases outside the gene matches: 8. The germline CDR1 and CDR2 sequences are MNHEY and SVGAGI. CDR3 bases: TGTGCCAGCAGTTTCCCCAAAGCGGGAGTCTACGAGCAGTACTTC. This translates into CASSFPKAGVYEQYF.

The chain has TRBV7-2 and TRBJ2-3; D remains unclear. Trimming removed 2 bases at V and 0 bases at J, with 3 bases between. The V gene's germline CDR1 is SGHTA and CDR2 FQGNSA. CDR3 length equals 13 residues. The chain's CDR3 is CASSLYSTDTQYF. CDR3 DNA: TGTGCCAGCAGCTTATACAGCACAGATACGCAGTATTTT.

J is TRBJ2-3 and V is TRBV2; D possibly corresponds to TRBD2 (5 bases). CDR3 length equals 13 residues. The V end was cut by 9 bases, the J end by 3 bases, with 13 bases between. The V gene's germline CDR1 is SNHLY and CDR2 FYNNEI. The CDR3 here is CAREATKTDTQYF. The CDR3 DNA is TGTGCCAGGGAGGCTACTAAAACAGATACGCAGTATTTT.

The rearrangement links TRBV2 to TRBJ1-2, with a possible D match to TRBD1 (5 bases). CDR3 length equals 13 residues. V was cut by 7 bases and J by 3 bases, with 12 bases left in between. Germline V gene lookup returns CDR1 SNHLY and CDR2 FYNNEI. CDR3 DNA: TGTGCCAGCAACCCCAGGGTGGACTATGGCTACACCTTC. As protein: CASNPRVDYGYTF.